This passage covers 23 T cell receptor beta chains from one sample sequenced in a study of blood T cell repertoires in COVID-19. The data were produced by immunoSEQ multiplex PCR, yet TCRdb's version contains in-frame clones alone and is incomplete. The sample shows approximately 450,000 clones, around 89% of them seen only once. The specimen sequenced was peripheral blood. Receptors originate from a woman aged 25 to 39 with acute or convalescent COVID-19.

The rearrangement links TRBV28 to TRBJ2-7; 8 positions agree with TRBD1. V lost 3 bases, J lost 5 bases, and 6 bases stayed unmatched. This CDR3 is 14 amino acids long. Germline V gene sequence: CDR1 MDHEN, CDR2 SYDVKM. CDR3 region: CASSFPDRDNEQYF. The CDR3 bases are TGTGCCAGCAGTTTCCCGGACAGGGACAACGAGCAGTACTTC.

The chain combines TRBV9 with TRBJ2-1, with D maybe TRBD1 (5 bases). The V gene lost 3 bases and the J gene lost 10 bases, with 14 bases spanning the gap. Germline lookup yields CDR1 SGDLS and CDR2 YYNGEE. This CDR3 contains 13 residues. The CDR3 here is CASSAGHGGEQFF. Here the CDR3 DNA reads TGTGCCAGCAGCGCAGGGCACGGTGGCGAGCAGTTCTTC.

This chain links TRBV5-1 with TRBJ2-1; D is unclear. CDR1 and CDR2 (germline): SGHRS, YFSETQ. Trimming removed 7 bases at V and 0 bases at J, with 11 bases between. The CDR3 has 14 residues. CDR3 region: CASRKEASYNEQFF. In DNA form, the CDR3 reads TGCGCCAGCCGTAAAGAAGCCTCCTACAATGAGCAGTTCTTC.

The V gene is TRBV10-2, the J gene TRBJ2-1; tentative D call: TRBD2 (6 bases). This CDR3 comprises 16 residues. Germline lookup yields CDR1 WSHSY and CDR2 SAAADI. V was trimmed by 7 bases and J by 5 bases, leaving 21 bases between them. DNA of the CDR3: TGCGCCAGCACCGAGGGTGGAGGGGAGGTTAACAATGAGCAGTTCTTC. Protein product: CASTEGGGEVNNEQFF.

The CDR3 DNA is TGTGCCAGCAGTGAAGCATTCGGGGACTCCACTGAAGCTTTCTTT. Its protein is CASSEAFGDSTEAFF. The chain links TRBV6-1 to TRBJ1-1, with D perhaps TRBD1 (5 bases). V was pared by 0 bases and J by 4 bases, with 12 bases between. This CDR3 contains 15 residues. CDR1 is MNHNS, CDR2 SASEGT, per germline.

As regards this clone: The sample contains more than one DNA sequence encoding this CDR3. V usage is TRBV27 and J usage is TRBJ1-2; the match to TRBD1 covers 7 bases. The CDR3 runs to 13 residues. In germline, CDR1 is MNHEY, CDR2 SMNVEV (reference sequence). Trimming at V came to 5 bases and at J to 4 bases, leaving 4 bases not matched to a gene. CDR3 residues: CASSLQGPYGYTF. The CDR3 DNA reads TGTGCCAGCAGTCTACAGGGGCCCTATGGCTACACCTTC.

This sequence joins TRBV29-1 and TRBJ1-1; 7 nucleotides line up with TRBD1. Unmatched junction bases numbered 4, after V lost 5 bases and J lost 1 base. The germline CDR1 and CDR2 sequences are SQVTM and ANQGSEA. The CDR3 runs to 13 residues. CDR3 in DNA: TGCAGCGTTCGACAGGGCTGGAACACTGAAGCTTTCTTT. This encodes CSVRQGWNTEAFF.

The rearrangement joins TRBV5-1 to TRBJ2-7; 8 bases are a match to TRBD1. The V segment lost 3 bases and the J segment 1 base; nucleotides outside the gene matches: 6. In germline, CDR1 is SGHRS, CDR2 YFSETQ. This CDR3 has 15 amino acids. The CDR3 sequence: CASSSTGTGSYEQYF. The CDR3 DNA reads TGCGCCAGCAGCTCCACCGGGACAGGATCCTACGAGCAGTACTTC.

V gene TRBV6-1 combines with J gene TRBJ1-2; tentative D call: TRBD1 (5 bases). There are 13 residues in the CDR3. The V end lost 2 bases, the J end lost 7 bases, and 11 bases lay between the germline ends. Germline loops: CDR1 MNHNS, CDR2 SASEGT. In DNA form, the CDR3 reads TGTGCCAGCAGTGAAAGGGGTCAGTTTGGCTACACCTTC. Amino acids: CASSERGQFGYTF.

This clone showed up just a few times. The CDR3 sequence: CASSIARSTGELFF. DNA of the CDR3: TGTGCCAGTAGTATAGCCCGTTCCACCGGGGAGCTGTTTTTT. The V and J genes are TRBV19 and TRBJ2-2; unclear D gene. The CDR3 is 14 amino acids. Germline CDR1 is LNHDA and CDR2 is SQIVND (reference sequence). V was cut by 1 base and J by 4 bases, with 7 bases left in between.

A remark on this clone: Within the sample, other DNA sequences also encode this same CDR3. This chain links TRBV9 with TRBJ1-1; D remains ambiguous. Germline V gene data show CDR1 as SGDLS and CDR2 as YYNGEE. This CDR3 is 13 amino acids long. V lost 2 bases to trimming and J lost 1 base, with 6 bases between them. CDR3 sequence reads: CASSVTGNTEAFF. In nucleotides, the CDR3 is TGTGCCAGCAGCGTTACTGGGAACACTGAAGCTTTCTTT.

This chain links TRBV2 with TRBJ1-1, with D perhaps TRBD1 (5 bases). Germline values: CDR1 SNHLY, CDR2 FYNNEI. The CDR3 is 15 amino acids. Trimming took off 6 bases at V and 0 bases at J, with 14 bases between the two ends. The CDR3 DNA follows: TGTGCCAGCAGCCCTAGGGCAGGGATGAACACTGAAGCTTTCTTT. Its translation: CASSPRAGMNTEAFF.

CDR3 in DNA: TGTGCCAGCAGTTACCGGGACTCTTCACCCCTCCACTTT. This sequence encodes CASSYRDSSPLHF. The V call is TRBV2, the J call TRBJ1-6; D perhaps matches TRBD1 (5 bases). The CDR3 consists of 13 residues. Germline values: CDR1 SNHLY, CDR2 FYNNEI. Trimming stripped 5 bases from V and 9 bases from J, with 11 bases between.

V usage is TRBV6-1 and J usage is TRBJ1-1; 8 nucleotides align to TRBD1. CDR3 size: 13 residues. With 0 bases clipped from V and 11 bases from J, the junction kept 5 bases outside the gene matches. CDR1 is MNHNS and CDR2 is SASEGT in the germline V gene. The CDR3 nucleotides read TGTGCCAGCAGTGAAGCGGACAGGGCGGACGCTTTCTTT. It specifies CASSEADRADAFF.

The CDR3 nucleotides are TGTGCCAGCAGCCAAGATGGACGAGCCCGAGGGGAAAAACTGTTTTTT. Translation gives CASSQDGRARGEKLFF. This chain uses TRBV14 with TRBJ1-4; D remains ambiguous. Germline loops: CDR1 SGHDN, CDR2 FVKESK. The CDR3 contains 16 residues. The V and J ends lost 0 bases and 8 bases respectively, with 16 bases between them.

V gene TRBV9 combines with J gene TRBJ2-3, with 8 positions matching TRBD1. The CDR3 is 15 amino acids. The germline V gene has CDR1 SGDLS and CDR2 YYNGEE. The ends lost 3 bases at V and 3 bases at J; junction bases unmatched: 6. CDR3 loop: CASSGGQGATDTQYF. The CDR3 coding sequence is TGTGCCAGCAGCGGTGGGCAGGGGGCAACAGATACGCAGTATTTT. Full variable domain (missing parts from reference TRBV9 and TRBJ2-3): DSGVTQTPKHLITATGQRVTLRCSPRSGDLSVYWYQQSLDQGLQFLIQYYNGEERAKGNILERFSAQQFPDLHSELNLSSLELGDSALYFCASSGGQGATDTQYFGPGTRLTVL.

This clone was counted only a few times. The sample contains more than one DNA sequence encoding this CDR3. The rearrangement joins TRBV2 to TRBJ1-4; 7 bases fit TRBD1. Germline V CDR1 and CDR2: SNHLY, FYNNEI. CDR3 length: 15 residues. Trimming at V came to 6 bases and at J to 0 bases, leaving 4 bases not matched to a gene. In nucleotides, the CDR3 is TGTGCCAGCAGCTCGCAGGGGGCAACTAATGAAAAACTGTTTTTT. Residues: CASSSQGATNEKLFF. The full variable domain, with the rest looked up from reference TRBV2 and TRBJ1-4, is EPEVTQTPSHQVTQMGQEVILRCVPISNHLYFYWYRQILGQKVEFLVSFYNNEISEKSEIFDDQFSVERPDGSNFTLKIRSTKLEDSAMYFCASSSQGATNEKLFFGSGTQLSVL.

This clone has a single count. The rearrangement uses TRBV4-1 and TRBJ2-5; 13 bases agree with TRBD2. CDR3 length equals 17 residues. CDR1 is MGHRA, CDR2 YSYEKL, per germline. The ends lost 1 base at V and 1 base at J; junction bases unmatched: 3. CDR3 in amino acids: CASSQGLAGGFQETQYF. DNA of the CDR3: TGCGCCAGCAGCCAAGGACTAGCGGGGGGATTCCAAGAGACCCAGTACTTC.

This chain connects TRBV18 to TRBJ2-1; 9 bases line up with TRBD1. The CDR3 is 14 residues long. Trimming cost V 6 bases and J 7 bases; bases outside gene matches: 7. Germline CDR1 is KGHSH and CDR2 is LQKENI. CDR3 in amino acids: CASSPGQGRNEQFF. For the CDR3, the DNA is TGTGCCAGCTCTCCGGGACAGGGTAGGAATGAGCAGTTCTTC.

The CDR3 DNA follows: TGCAGCGTTGAAGTCCGGGACAGCCGCACAGATACGCAGTATTTT. This codes for CSVEVRDSRTDTQYF. V gene TRBV29-1 combines with J gene TRBJ2-3; 7 bases match TRBD1. V dropped 1 base and J dropped 1; count of bases not matched to a gene: 5. Looked up from germline, CDR1 is SQVTM and CDR2 is ANQGSEA. The CDR3 loop spans 15 amino acids.

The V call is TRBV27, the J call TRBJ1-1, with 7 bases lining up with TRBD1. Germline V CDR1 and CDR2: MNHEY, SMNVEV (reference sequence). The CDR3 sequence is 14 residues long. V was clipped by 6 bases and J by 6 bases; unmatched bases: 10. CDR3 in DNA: TGTGCCAGCAGCTCAGACAGGGTAGGCTCTGAAGCTTTCTTT. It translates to CASSSDRVGSEAFF.

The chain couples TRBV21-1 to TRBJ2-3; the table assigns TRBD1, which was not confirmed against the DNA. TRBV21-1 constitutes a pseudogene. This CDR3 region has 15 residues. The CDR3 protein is CASNPPGQPTDTQYF. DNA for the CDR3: TGTGCCAGCAATCCTCCGGGACAGCCTACAGATACGCAGTATTTT.

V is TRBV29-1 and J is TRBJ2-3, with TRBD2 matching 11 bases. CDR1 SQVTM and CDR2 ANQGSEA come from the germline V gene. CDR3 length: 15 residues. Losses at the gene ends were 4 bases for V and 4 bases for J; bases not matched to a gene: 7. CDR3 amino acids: CSVVGLAGGSDTQYF. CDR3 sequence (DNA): TGCAGCGTTGTGGGCCTAGCGGGGGGTTCAGATACGCAGTATTTT.